These 20 T cell receptor beta chains were all obtained from the same sample, sequenced in a study of blood T cell repertoires in COVID-19. Repertoires were generated with immunoSEQ multiplex PCR, while TCRdb's copy carries only in-frame clones and drops some. The sample yields 300,000 to 400,000 clones, 85% to 90% seen once. The sample consisted of PBMCs or T cells enriched from blood (not recorded which). Receptor source: a woman under 40 with acute COVID-19.

The chain uses TRBV6-2 or TRBV6-3 and TRBJ2-7; 9 nucleotides agree with TRBD2. CDR3 length: 15 amino acids. Per germline, CDR1 MNHEY and CDR2 SVGEGT. With V trimmed by 4 bases and J by 1 base, 5 bases remained unmatched. The CDR3 region has the DNA TGTGCCAGCAGTTTTCTAGCGGGGTCTTCCTACGAGCAGTACTTC. Translating gives CASSFLAGSSYEQYF.

This rearrangement joins TRBV6-5 to TRBJ2-3; 11 bases fit TRBD2. The CDR3 covers 15 residues. V trimming: 6 bases; J trimming: 4 bases; junction bases outside the gene matches: 6. CDR1 is MNHEY and CDR2 is SVGAGI in the germline V gene. For the CDR3, the DNA is TGTGCCAGCAGCCTGACTAGCGGGGCTCCAGATACGCAGTATTTT. This encodes CASSLTSGAPDTQYF.

The rearrangement joins TRBV7-9 to TRBJ1-2; D gene ambiguous. Germline V gene lookup returns CDR1 SEHNR and CDR2 FQNEAQ (reference sequence). The CDR3 totals 16 residues. V lost 2 bases to trimming and J lost 0 bases, with 13 bases between them. The CDR3, as DNA: TGTGCCAGCAGCTTATTAGTTGGTAATTCTAACTATGGCTACACCTTC. It codes for CASSLLVGNSNYGYTF.

The chain combines TRBV2 with TRBJ1-3; D remains ambiguous. Germline V gives CDR1 SNHLY, CDR2 FYNNEI. The CDR3 sequence is 11 residues long. Trimming took off 8 bases at V and 4 bases at J, with 6 bases between the two ends. For the CDR3, the DNA is TGTGCCAGCGGGCAGGGAAACACCATATATTTT. Protein sequence: CASGQGNTIYF.

In this sample, this clone turned up a few times. The J gene is TRBJ2-1, the V gene TRBV5-5, with D maybe TRBD1 (5 bases). The germline V gene has CDR1 SGHKS and CDR2 YYEKEE (reference sequence). Trimming stripped 2 bases from V and 4 bases from J, with 10 bases between. This CDR3 is built from 14 residues. The CDR3 region is CASSFEDSYNEQFF. As DNA, the CDR3 is TGTGCCAGCAGCTTCGAAGACAGTTACAATGAGCAGTTCTTC.

For this clone: The identical CDR3 is also encoded by other nucleotide sequences in the sample. J is TRBJ1-2 and V is TRBV19; the D gene is possibly TRBD1 (5 bases). V lost 3 bases to trimming and J lost 4 bases, with 12 bases between them. The CDR3 consists of 14 residues. Per germline, CDR1 LNHDA and CDR2 SQIVND (reference sequence). CDR3 sequence (DNA): TGTGCCAGTAGTATTGGTCAGGGCGGCTATGGCTACACCTTC. As protein: CASSIGQGGYGYTF.

The V gene is TRBV9, the J gene TRBJ2-3; 8 nucleotides agree with TRBD2. This CDR3 has 18 amino acids. Trimming removed 4 bases from V and 0 bases from J; junction bases left unmatched: 13. The V gene's germline CDR1 is SGDLS and CDR2 YYNGEE. DNA for the CDR3: TGTGCCAGCAGCAGTCCCAATCCGACTAGCGAAAGCACAGATACGCAGTATTTT. Translation: CASSSPNPTSESTDTQYF. The full variable domain, rest sourced from reference TRBV9 and TRBJ2-3, is DSGVTQTPKHLITATGQRVTLRCSPRSGDLSVYWYQQSLDQGLQFLIQYYNGEERAKGNILERFSAQQFPDLHSELNLSSLELGDSALYFCASSSPNPTSESTDTQYFGPGTRLTVL.

The rearrangement uses TRBV24-1 and TRBJ1-1; the match to TRBD1 covers 11 bases. Germline CDR1 reads KGHDR; CDR2 reads SFDVKD. The CDR3 length is 18 residues. Losses at the gene ends were 2 bases for V and 1 base for J; bases not matched to a gene: 8. CDR3 loop: CATSDSSGTGGGNTEAFF. For the CDR3, the DNA is TGTGCCACCAGTGATTCCTCCGGGACAGGGGGGGGGAACACTGAAGCTTTCTTT.

V and J are TRBV5-1 and TRBJ2-2, with D maybe TRBD1 (5 bases). The CDR3 loop spans 12 amino acids. V was shortened by 5 bases and J by 5 bases, with 7 bases between the two germline ends. Germline lookup yields CDR1 SGHRS and CDR2 YFSETQ. CDR3 bases: TGCGCCAGCAGACAGGCTACCGGGGAGCTGTTTTTT. This encodes CASRQATGELFF.

The chain has TRBV29-1 and TRBJ2-1; possibly TRBD2 for D (6 bases). This CDR3 is built from 15 residues. From germline, CDR1 is SQVTM and CDR2 ANQGSEA. The ends were cut back, 4 bases at V and 6 bases at J, with 19 bases in the middle. CDR3 loop: CSVAEVEGLSNEQFF. CDR3 in DNA: TGCAGCGTTGCGGAGGTGGAGGGCCTTTCCAATGAGCAGTTCTTC.

J is TRBJ2-2 and V is TRBV18; D possibly corresponds to TRBD2 (6 bases). Germline V CDR1 and CDR2: KGHSH, LQKENI. Between the trimmed V and J ends, which lost 2 bases and 5 bases, there was a span of 12 bases. The CDR3 is 15 amino acids. In DNA, the CDR3 is TGTGCCAGCTCACCAATGGAGGCGGGGACCGGGGAGCTGTTTTTT. It is translated as CASSPMEAGTGELFF.

The V and J genes are TRBV27 and TRBJ2-6, with 10 bases matching TRBD1. CDR3 length: 21 amino acids. The junction had 11 bases not matched to a gene; V was cut back by 0 bases and J by 0 bases. Germline loops: CDR1 MNHEY, CDR2 SMNVEV (reference sequence). The CDR3 sequence: CASSLSRQGALSSSGANVLTF. Written as DNA, the CDR3 is TGTGCCAGCAGTTTATCTCGACAGGGGGCCTTGAGTAGCTCTGGGGCCAACGTCCTGACTTTC. The entire variable domain, with the rest obtained from reference TRBV27 and TRBJ2-6, is as follows: EAQVTQNPRYLITVTGKKLTVTCSQNMNHEYMSWYRQDPGLGLRQIYYSMNVEVTDKGDVPEGYKVSRKEKRNFPLILESPSPNQTSLYFCASSLSRQGALSSSGANVLTFGAGSRLTVL.

The chain recombines TRBV15 with TRBJ1-2; 9 bases match TRBD1. The trim removed 4 bases at V and 0 bases at J, leaving 3 bases unmatched. The CDR3 has 15 amino acids. Germline V gives CDR1 LNHNV, CDR2 YYDKDF (reference sequence). CDR3 loop: CATSTRQGANYGYTF. CDR3 DNA sequence: TGTGCCACCAGCACAAGACAGGGGGCTAACTATGGCTACACCTTC.

The chain employs TRBV24-1 and TRBJ2-4; TRBD1 aligns across 10 bases. This CDR3 has 13 amino acids. V lost 2 bases and J lost 14; bases outside the gene matches: 5. Germline V lookup: CDR1 KGHDR, CDR2 SFDVKD. This CDR3 is CATSDSPTGGKYF. The DNA of the CDR3 is TGTGCCACCAGTGATTCCCCGACAGGGGGCAAGTACTTC.

The chain couples TRBV28 to TRBJ1-6, with D perhaps TRBD1 (5 bases). The CDR3 contains 15 residues. The germline gives CDR1 MDHEN, CDR2 SYDVKM. Trimming cost V 10 bases and J 7 bases, with 20 bases left between them. CDR3 nucleotide sequence: TGTGCCACCGAAGATGGGGCGCCGAAGAATTCACCCCTCCACTTT. It codes for CATEDGAPKNSPLHF.

The chain employs TRBV29-1 and TRBJ2-6, with D hard to call. The germline V gene has CDR1 SQVTM and CDR2 ANQGSEA. Between the trimmed V and J ends, which lost 4 bases and 1 base, there was a span of 14 bases. There are 16 residues in the CDR3. This chain's CDR3 is CSVAGAAESGANVLTF. The CDR3 coding sequence is TGCAGCGTTGCGGGTGCGGCCGAATCTGGGGCCAACGTCCTGACTTTC.

The CDR3 reads CASSLVGTAQETQYF. Here the CDR3 DNA reads TGTGCCAGCAGCCTAGTAGGGACAGCCCAAGAGACCCAGTACTTC. The rearrangement links TRBV7-2 to TRBJ2-5; 7 positions agree with TRBD1. The germline V gene encodes CDR1 SGHTA and CDR2 FQGNSA. V shed 5 bases, J shed 1 base, and the junction held 7 bases outside the gene matches. The length of the CDR3 is 15 residues.

The J gene is TRBJ2-3, the V gene TRBV27; TRBD1 is a possible D gene (6 bases). The CDR3 contains 14 residues. Looked up from germline, CDR1 is MNHEY and CDR2 is SMNVEV (reference sequence). The V and J ends lost 6 bases and 5 bases respectively, with 15 bases between them. CDR3 sequence reads: CASSISGAKDTQYF. The CDR3 DNA follows: TGTGCCAGCAGCATTTCAGGGGCCAAAGATACGCAGTATTTT.

This chain uses TRBV7-9 with TRBJ1-2, with a tentative D call TRBD1 (5 bases). CDR1 and CDR2 (germline): SEHNR, FQNEAQ (reference sequence). Trimming removed 5 bases from V and 8 bases from J, with 12 bases in between. The CDR3 runs 12 residues. This CDR3 is CASSPQVSGYTF. In DNA, the CDR3 is TGTGCCAGCAGCCCACAGGTATCAGGCTACACCTTC.

In its sample, this clone was seen once. The chain has TRBV13 and TRBJ1-2, with 7 nucleotides matching TRBD1. The CDR3 contains 14 residues. Per germline, CDR1 PRHDT and CDR2 FYEKMQ (reference sequence). V dropped 6 bases and J dropped 3; count of bases not matched to a gene: 7. CDR3 in amino acids: CASRIRTGDYGYTF. The CDR3 DNA reads TGTGCCAGCAGAATCAGAACAGGGGACTATGGCTACACCTTC.